Listed below are T cell receptor beta chains from one sample, sequenced in a study of T cells in Graves' hyperthyroidism and ophthalmopathy. TCRdb analysed the multiplex PCR reads with MiXCR anew, one entry per CDR3 protein. This table holds about 200,000 distinct CDR3 sequences, about 18% found once. The sample was blood. The receptors come from a man in his forties or fifties with Graves' hyperthyroidism. Both conserved end residues are part of each CDR3. The D gene is left open where the match is weak. Part of the rows lack a size; the others show once, few, many or a class for expanded clones.

TRBV6-1	TRBJ2-3	-	many	CASSEVANGNTDTQYF	TGTGCCAGCAGTGAAGTCGCGAACGGGAACACAGATACGCAGTATTTT
TRBV10-2	TRBJ2-7	-	many	CASTFQDRSSYEQYF	TGCGCCAGCACATTCCAAGATCGTTCCTCCTACGAGCAGTACTTC
TRBV18	TRBJ2-3	-	many	CATATPGVTDTQYF	TGTGCCACCGCCACTCCCGGGGTAACAGATACGCAGTATTTT
TRBV12-5	TRBJ2-3	-	many	CASGLRQGGTDTQYF	TGTGCTAGTGGTTTGCGACAGGGAGGAACAGATACGCAGTATTTT
TRBV7-2	TRBJ2-7	-	-	CASSLSQGTYEQYF	TGTGCCAGCAGCTTAAGTCAGGGGACCTACGAGCAGTACTTC
TRBV10-3	TRBJ1-1	-	-	CAIGESGMGWAFF	TGTGCCATCGGTGAGTCTGGGATGGGATGGGCTTTCTTT
TRBV12-5	TRBJ1-2	TRBD1	many	CASGSGDRLGYTF	TGTGCTAGTGGTTCAGGGGACAGACTTGGCTACACCTTC
TRBV9	TRBJ2-7	-	many	CASSPRTAGDYEQYF	TGTGCCAGCAGCCCCCGGACAGCTGGGGACTACGAGCAGTACTTC
TRBV12-3/TRBV12-4	TRBJ2-6	TRBD1	few	CASSGTGGTGANVLTF	TGTGCCAGCAGTGGTACAGGGGGCACAGGGGCCAACGTCCTGACTTTC
TRBV7-3	TRBJ2-3	TRBD2	-	CASSRLAGAGGGSTDTQYF	TGTGCCAGCAGCCGACTAGCGGGGGCGGGCGGGGGGAGCACAGATACGCAGTATTTT
TRBV7-9	TRBJ2-7	TRBD2	many	CASSSSTSGEQYF	TGTGCCAGCAGCTCCTCGACTAGCGGCGAGCAGTACTTC
TRBV9	TRBJ1-2	TRBD1	many	CASSVGPQGVPNYGYTF	TGTGCCAGCAGCGTAGGGCCGCAGGGGGTCCCTAACTATGGCTACACCTTC
TRBV24-1	TRBJ2-1	-	-	CATSDAASRGSYNEQFF	TGTGCCACCAGTGACGCGGCTAGCAGGGGTTCCTACAATGAGCAGTTCTTC
TRBV7-2	TRBJ1-1	TRBD1	many	CASSLGGGGRTEAFF	TGTGCCAGCAGCTTAGGGGGAGGGGGCAGAACTGAAGCTTTCTTT
TRBV18	TRBJ2-1	-	many	CASSPDRSEQFF	TGTGCCAGCTCCCCAGACCGTAGCGAGCAGTTCTTC
TRBV11-2	TRBJ2-3	-	few	CASSFTPADTQYF	TGTGCCAGCAGCTTCACCCCTGCAGATACGCAGTATTTT
TRBV7-3	TRBJ2-3	-	many	CASTLSGTYTDTQYF	TGTGCCAGCACCTTAAGCGGGACATACACAGATACGCAGTATTTT
TRBV6-1	TRBJ2-3	TRBD2	-	CASSEWEGTSTDTQYF	TGTGCCAGCAGTGAGTGGGAGGGAACTAGCACAGATACGCAGTATTTT
TRBV7-9	TRBJ1-2	-	few	CAGTNNYGYTF	TGTGCCGGCACCAATAACTATGGCTACACCTTC
TRBV6-9	TRBJ1-1	-	few	CASSYFPGLVNTEAFF	TGTGCCAGCAGTTACTTTCCGGGTCTGGTGAACACTGAAGCTTTCTTT
TRBV5-5	TRBJ2-3	-	many	CASSPQVEDTQYF	TGTGCCAGCAGTCCCCAGGTGGAAGATACGCAGTATTTT
TRBV10-3	TRBJ1-1	-	many	CAISEGDGREAFF	TGTGCCATCAGTGAGGGGGACGGCCGTGAAGCTTTCTTT
TRBV20-1	TRBJ2-3	TRBD1	few	CSARTLGQGTDTQYF	TGCAGTGCCAGAACCCTTGGACAGGGGACAGATACGCAGTATTTT
TRBV20-1	TRBJ2-5	-	few	CSAHARETQYF	TGCAGTGCTCACGCTCGAGAGACCCAGTACTTC
TRBV2	TRBJ2-5	-	many	CASRLQENQYF	TGTGCCAGCAGGCTCCAAGAGAACCAGTACTTC
TRBV11-2	TRBJ2-6	-	few	CASSNNAGANVLTF	TGTGCCAGCAGTAATAATGCAGGGGCCAACGTCCTGACTTTC
TRBV5-1	TRBJ2-7	-	-	CASSLVAGSHEQYF	TGCGCCAGCAGCTTGGTTGCAGGGTCCCACGAGCAGTACTTC
TRBV3-1	TRBJ1-1	-	many	CASSQGLTNTEAFF	TGTGCCAGCAGCCAGGGCCTCACTAACACTGAAGCTTTCTTT
TRBV18	TRBJ2-3	-	many	CASSPGTDTQYF	TGTGCCAGCTCACCCGGCACAGATACGCAGTATTTT
TRBV11-2	TRBJ2-7	-	few	CASSFSSGYEQYF	TGTGCCAGCAGCTTTAGTTCGGGCTACGAGCAGTACTTC
TRBV5-1	TRBJ2-1	-	many	CASSLDRANEQFF	TGCGCCAGCAGCTTGGACAGGGCTAATGAGCAGTTCTTC
TRBV28	TRBJ2-5	-	many	CASSFPVPETQYF	TGTGCCAGCAGTTTCCCGGTACCGGAGACCCAGTACTTC
TRBV6-1	TRBJ2-1	TRBD2	many	CASSEDGLAFDEQFF	TGTGCCAGCAGTGAAGACGGACTAGCGTTCGATGAGCAGTTCTTC
TRBV11-2	TRBJ2-1	-	few	CASSFRFLAGWDEQFF	TGTGCCAGCAGCTTCCGATTTCTGGCAGGATGGGATGAGCAGTTCTTC
TRBV7-2	TRBJ2-3	TRBD2	many	CASSPQAGGEDTQYF	TGTGCCAGCAGCCCCCAGGCGGGGGGGGAGGATACGCAGTATTTT
TRBV18	TRBJ2-1	-	few	CASSLITTQYTYNEQFF	TGTGCCAGCTCACTTATAACAACCCAGTATACCTACAATGAGCAGTTCTTC
TRBV20-1	TRBJ1-1	-	many	CSARERGVGGNTEAFF	TGCAGTGCTAGAGAGAGGGGGGTCGGGGGGAACACTGAAGCTTTCTTT
TRBV27	TRBJ1-1	TRBD1	many	CASSSTGGPNTEAFF	TGTGCCAGCAGCTCGACAGGGGGACCGAACACTGAAGCTTTCTTT
TRBV5-4	TRBJ1-2	TRBD1	-	CASSPFRPGGVYGYTF	TGTGCCAGCAGCCCCTTCCGCCCAGGGGGCGTCTATGGCTACACCTTC
TRBV30	TRBJ2-3	-	many	CAWSVPGRWTDTQYF	TGTGCCTGGAGTGTACCTGGGAGGTGGACAGATACGCAGTATTTT
TRBV6-1	TRBJ1-1	-	-	CASSLRSGVTEAFF	TGTGCCAGCAGTTTGAGGTCGGGAGTCACTGAAGCTTTCTTT
TRBV2	TRBJ2-1	-	many	CASRGGGDEQFF	TGTGCCAGCAGGGGAGGGGGCGATGAGCAGTTCTTC
TRBV7-2	TRBJ1-2	-	many	CASSYEDYGYTF	TGTGCCAGCAGCTACGAGGACTATGGCTACACCTTC
TRBV6-2/TRBV6-3	TRBJ2-7	-	few	CASSSLAYEQYF	TGTGCCAGCAGCTCGTTGGCCTACGAGCAGTACTTC
TRBV10-3	TRBJ2-7	TRBD1	many	CAIRGSGTDSYEQYF	TGTGCCATCAGGGGATCCGGGACAGACAGCTACGAGCAGTACTTC
TRBV6-5	TRBJ1-5	-	many	CASSYSVRDYSNQPQHF	TGTGCCAGCAGTTACAGCGTCCGAGACTATAGCAATCAGCCCCAGCATTTT
TRBV6-2/TRBV6-3	TRBJ1-2	-	many	CASSYLTGSGYTF	TGTGCCAGCAGTTATTTGACAGGCTCTGGCTACACCTTC
TRBV20-1	TRBJ2-2	-	few	CSALLALVNTGELFF	TGCAGTGCGTTACTAGCTCTCGTGAACACCGGGGAGCTGTTTTTT
TRBV9	TRBJ1-6	-	many	CASSVGGRESPLHF	TGTGCCAGCAGCGTAGGGGGCAGGGAATCACCCCTCCACTTT
TRBV20-1	TRBJ1-2	-	many	CSARKGNYGYTF	TGCAGTGCTAGAAAGGGAAACTATGGCTACACCTTC
TRBV6-2/TRBV6-3	TRBJ2-5	TRBD2	-	CASTLGRGGETQYF	TGTGCCAGCACATTGGGGCGGGGGGGAGAGACCCAGTACTTC
TRBV20-1	TRBJ1-1	-	many	CSARAPGENTEAFF	TGCAGTGCTAGAGCCCCAGGGGAGAACACTGAAGCTTTCTTT
TRBV5-6	TRBJ2-1	TRBD2	many	CASSGLAGGNNEQFF	TGTGCCAGCAGCGGACTAGCGGGGGGGAACAATGAGCAGTTCTTC
TRBV7-2	TRBJ2-3	TRBD1	-	CASSWPQQGRNTQYF	TGTGCCAGCAGCTGGCCTCAACAGGGGCGGAATACGCAGTATTTT
TRBV6-2/TRBV6-3	TRBJ1-6	-	many	CASSYHDYNSPLHF	TGTGCCAGCAGTTACCACGATTATAATTCACCCCTCCACTTT
TRBV2	TRBJ1-1	TRBD1	-	CASSDRRQGDTEAFF	TGTGCCAGCAGTGACCGTCGACAGGGGGACACTGAAGCTTTCTTT
TRBV3-1	TRBJ2-2	-	-	CASSQVARRRTGELFF	TGTGCCAGCAGCCAAGTCGCACGGAGAAGGACCGGGGAGCTGTTTTTT
TRBV9	TRBJ1-1	TRBD1	few	CASSSRGGQGENTEAFF	TGTGCCAGCAGCTCTAGAGGCGGACAGGGCGAGAACACTGAAGCTTTCTTT
TRBV14	TRBJ2-2	TRBD2	-	CASSRLAGAVAGELFF	TGTGCCAGCAGCCGATTAGCGGGCGCGGTTGCCGGGGAGCTGTTTTTT